These 24 T cell receptor beta chains share one sample of origin, sequenced in a study of PD-L1 blockade in urothelial cancer (dated by TCRdb to 2017 to 2019). The time point tag for this specimen amounts to: pretreatment peripheral blood. Library preparation was by the immunoSEQ multiplex PCR assay. TCRdb obtained this table from immuneACCESS and retained in-frame rearrangements with V and J assigned. These tables miss some clones; where compared with another copy, unresolved V genes account for less than half of the shortfall, and the remainder is unexplained. The sample includes about 45,000 clones, with about 88% observed a single time. More than 20% of the sample belongs to the ten largest clones. The material sequenced was PBMCs, taken around atezolizumab (anti-PD-L1) treatment. The source is a donor older than 35 with urothelial cancer.

J is TRBJ2-5 and V is TRBV4-1; D might be TRBD2 (6 bases). The V end lost 0 bases, the J end lost 5 bases, and 10 bases lay between the germline ends. The CDR3 spans 14 residues. The germline V gene has CDR1 MGHRA and CDR2 YSYEKL. The CDR3 sequence: CASSQDWLAETQYF. The DNA for the CDR3 is TGCGCCAGCAGCCAAGACTGGCTAGCGGAGACCCAGTACTTC.

The V and J genes are TRBV7-9 and TRBJ2-2; TRBD2 agrees at 14 bases. V shed 4 bases, J shed 5 bases, and the junction held 3 bases outside the gene matches. Germline CDR1 and CDR2: SEHNR and FQNEAQ (reference sequence). There are 16 residues in the CDR3. DNA for the CDR3: TGTGCCAGCAGCTCCCGACTAGCGGGGGGGACCGGGGAGCTGTTTTTT. It specifies CASSSRLAGGTGELFF.

The CDR3 loop is CASSGTGVAGELFF. The CDR3 nucleotides are TGTGCCAGCAGTGGGACAGGGGTGGCCGGGGAGCTGTTTTTT. The V call is TRBV25-1, the J call TRBJ2-2, with 9 bases lining up with TRBD1. Germline V CDR1 and CDR2: MGHDK, SYGVNS. This CDR3 has 14 amino acids. J was trimmed by 6 bases and V by 4 bases; bases with no gene match: 3.

The chain combines TRBV5-8 with TRBJ2-7; 8 positions agree with TRBD2. The CDR3 runs 16 residues. Per germline, CDR1 SGHTS and CDR2 YDEGEE. V shed 0 bases, J shed 0 bases, and the junction held 5 bases outside the gene matches. CDR3 bases: TGTGCCAGCAGCTTGGTTGGGGCGGGAGGCTCCTACGAGCAGTACTTC. Translation gives CASSLVGAGGSYEQYF.

This chain joins TRBV5-6 and TRBJ2-3; D might be TRBD2 (5 bases). Germline-derived CDR1 and CDR2 are SGHDT and YYEEEE. The V end lost 8 bases, the J end lost 7 bases, and 20 bases lay between the germline ends. This CDR3 has 14 residues. Here the CDR3 reads CASRTTGIVHTQYF. CDR3 sequence (DNA): TGTGCCAGTCGGACCACGGGGATCGTTCATACGCAGTATTTT.

The V gene is TRBV29-1, the J gene TRBJ1-1; 8 bases align to TRBD1. The CDR3 sequence is 12 residues long. V dropped 5 bases and J dropped 6; count of bases not matched to a gene: 5. Germline V gene data show CDR1 as SQVTM and CDR2 as ANQGSEA. Written as DNA, the CDR3 is TGCAGCGTTCGCCAGGGGGCCGCTGAAGCTTTCTTT. This codes for CSVRQGAAEAFF.

The chain is built from TRBV5-4 and TRBJ2-7; the match to TRBD2 covers 12 bases. Trimming removed 0 bases from V and 4 bases from J; junction bases left unmatched: 5. CDR1 is SGHNT, CDR2 YYREEE, per germline (reference sequence). This CDR3 has 16 amino acids. The CDR3 coding sequence is TGTGCCAGCAGCTTGGGGACTAGCGGGACCCTATACGAGCAGTACTTC. Translating gives CASSLGTSGTLYEQYF.

The genes are TRBV11-3 and TRBJ2-3; possibly TRBD1 for D (6 bases). CDR1 is SGHNT and CDR2 is YENEEA in the germline V gene. The V end lost 5 bases, the J end lost 4 bases, and 10 bases lay between the germline ends. CDR3 size: 13 residues. The CDR3 is CASSQGRADTQYF. CDR3 DNA: TGTGCCAGCAGCCAGGGGCGGGCAGATACGCAGTATTTT.

This clone was seen a few times. V gene TRBV6-6 combines with J gene TRBJ1-2; possibly TRBD1 for D (6 bases). The CDR3 spans 13 residues. CDR1 is MNHNY and CDR2 is SVGAGI in the germline V gene (reference sequence). The V gene lost 6 bases and the J gene lost 2 bases, with 10 bases spanning the gap. In DNA form, the CDR3 reads TGTGCCAGCAGGGGCAGGGGCAACTATGGCTACACCTTC. Translating it yields CASRGRGNYGYTF.

The chain links TRBV6-5 to TRBJ1-1; no clear D. The CDR3 is 13 amino acids. The V gene's germline CDR1 is MNHEY and CDR2 SVGAGI. Trimming shortened V by 4 bases and J by 4 bases, and 10 bases separated the two germline ends. The CDR3 here is CASSLGRVTEAFF. DNA for the CDR3: TGTGCCAGCAGTTTAGGGCGGGTCACTGAAGCTTTCTTT.

The V and J genes are TRBV6-6 and TRBJ2-1; 11 bases are a match to TRBD1. The CDR3 loop spans 13 amino acids. Germline-derived CDR1 and CDR2 are MNHNY and SVGAGI (reference sequence). V was clipped by 5 bases and J by 8 bases; unmatched bases: 2. The CDR3 sequence is CASSKDRGHEQFF. Here the CDR3 DNA reads TGTGCCAGCAGTAAGGACAGGGGGCATGAGCAGTTCTTC.

The J gene is TRBJ1-3, the V gene TRBV7-8; D possibly corresponds to TRBD1 (5 bases). V was clipped by 5 bases and J by 2 bases, with 7 bases between them. Germline V gene data show CDR1 as SGHVS and CDR2 as FQNEAQ. The CDR3 is 13 amino acids. CDR3 amino acids: CASSQGTGNTIYF. The DNA for the CDR3 is TGTGCCAGCAGCCAGGGTACTGGAAACACCATATATTTT.

This chain links TRBV5-5 with TRBJ2-1; 11 nucleotides match TRBD2. The V and J ends lost 3 bases and 0 bases, in that order; junction bases with no gene match: 2. Germline-derived CDR1 and CDR2 are SGHKS and YYEKEE (reference sequence). This CDR3 has 16 amino acids. CDR3 sequence (DNA): TGTGCCAGCAGCTCGACTAGCGGGGCCTCCTACAATGAGCAGTTCTTC. Its protein is CASSSTSGASYNEQFF.

This clone was picked up one time. The V and J genes are TRBV19 and TRBJ2-2; the D gene is possibly TRBD1 (5 bases). V was trimmed by 8 bases and J by 2 bases, leaving 12 bases between them. This CDR3 region has 14 residues. Germline V gives CDR1 LNHDA, CDR2 SQIVND (reference sequence). CDR3 coding DNA: TGTGCCAGTTCTTTCAGGGCAAACACCGGGGAGCTGTTTTTT. Its protein is CASSFRANTGELFF.

V is TRBV14 and J is TRBJ2-2; 9 bases are a match to TRBD2. V lost 3 bases to trimming and J lost 3 bases; unmatched junction nucleotides: 20. Germline V lookup: CDR1 SGHDN, CDR2 FVKESK. The CDR3 has 21 residues. CDR3 DNA: TGTGCCAGCAGCCAGTTCGACCGGGACAGAAGCGGGAGGAGGTACACCGGGGAGCTGTTTTTT. Its protein is CASSQFDRDRSGRRYTGELFF. Complete variable domain (other parts from reference TRBV14 and TRBJ2-2): EAGVTQFPSHSVIEKGQTVTLRCDPISGHDNLYWYRRVMGKEIKFLLHFVKESKQDESGMPNNRFLAERTGGTYSTLKVQPAELEDSGVYFCASSQFDRDRSGRRYTGELFFGEGSRLTVL.

Only one count was recorded for this clone. This chain links TRBV7-8 with TRBJ1-1, with D maybe TRBD1 (6 bases). Germline V CDR1 and CDR2: SGHVS, FQNEAQ. The CDR3 has 14 amino acids. The V and J ends lost 4 bases and 6 bases respectively, with 15 bases between them. Written as DNA, the CDR3 is TGTGCCAGCAGCTCCTGGGGCAGGGGCCCTGAAGCTTTCTTT. Protein: CASSSWGRGPEAFF.

The CDR3 reads CASSFVDTFYEQYF. Written as DNA, the CDR3 is TGTGCCAGCAGTTTTGTTGACACATTTTACGAGCAGTACTTC. The chain recombines TRBV28 with TRBJ2-7, with D unclear. Germline CDR1 MDHEN, CDR2 SYDVKM. The CDR3 runs 14 residues. V gave up 3 bases and J gave up 4 bases, with 13 bases separating them.

The V call is TRBV2, the J call TRBJ2-5; 8 positions match TRBD2. The CDR3 is 14 amino acids. From germline, CDR1 is SNHLY and CDR2 FYNNEI. V trimming: 5 bases; J trimming: 2 bases; junction bases outside the gene matches: 4. CDR3: CASSRVAGQETQYF. CDR3 in DNA: TGTGCCAGCAGTCGGGTAGCGGGGCAAGAGACCCAGTACTTC.

Turning to this clone: One end of the junction does not line up with germline, which may come from a read error. The chain recombines TRBV7-7 with TRBJ2-1; 8 bases align to TRBD2. Germline CDR1 SSHAT, CDR2 FNYEAQ (reference sequence). The CDR3 runs to 13 residues. The CDR3 loop reads CASSLREGYEQFF. CDR3 bases: TGTGCTAGCAGCTTACGGGAGGGTTATGAGCAGTTCTTC.

The V call is TRBV25-1, the J call TRBJ2-7, with TRBD2 as a possible D gene (6 bases). V lost 8 bases and J lost 6, with 11 bases in between. The germline gives CDR1 MGHDK, CDR2 SYGVNS. The CDR3 sequence is 11 residues long. Here the CDR3 reads CASGWGVEQYF. The DNA of the CDR3 is TGTGCCAGCGGCTGGGGGGTCGAGCAGTACTTC.

The chain uses TRBV13 and TRBJ2-1; 10 nucleotides line up with TRBD2. Germline loops: CDR1 PRHDT, CDR2 FYEKMQ (reference sequence). Trimming at V came to 2 bases and at J to 8 bases, leaving 3 bases not matched to a gene. The CDR3 sequence is 14 residues long. In nucleotides, the CDR3 is TGTGCCAGCAGCTTACTAGCGGGGGTTTATGAGCAGTTCTTC. It encodes CASSLLAGVYEQFF.

The CDR3 DNA is TGTGCCAGTAGTATAGAGGGGGGACTAGCGGGAGGGAGCTCCTACAATGAGCAGTTCTTC. Amino acid sequence: CASSIEGGLAGGSSYNEQFF. V and J are TRBV19 and TRBJ2-1; TRBD2 matches 16 bases. Germline CDR1 and CDR2: LNHDA and SQIVND (reference sequence). CDR3 size: 20 residues. Trimming cost V 0 bases and J 0 bases; bases outside gene matches: 5.

This chain links TRBV11-2 with TRBJ2-7, with 8 bases fitting TRBD2. Germline CDR1 SGHAT, CDR2 FQNNGV. This CDR3 has 14 amino acids. V was clipped by 8 bases and J by 1 base; unmatched bases: 7. CDR3 loop: CASAHGGGSYEQYF. The CDR3 DNA reads TGTGCCAGCGCCCACGGGGGGGGATCCTACGAGCAGTACTTC.

The chain employs TRBV19 and TRBJ1-4; a possible D gene is TRBD1 (5 bases). The CDR3 is 15 residues long. Trimming pared 3 bases from V and 4 bases from J, leaving 12 bases between. Germline V lookup: CDR1 LNHDA, CDR2 SQIVND (reference sequence). CDR3 DNA sequence: TGTGCCAGTAGTATTAGTGGCAGGGTTAATGAAAAACTGTTTTTT. This encodes CASSISGRVNEKLFF.